This TCR beta chain appears in the sequencing data of a study of OX40 agonist ivuxolimab in advanced cancers. Assay used: immunoSEQ multiplex PCR; TCRdb lists only in-frame clones, some missing. The data show tens of thousands of clones, about nine tenths seen once. V lost 8 bases, J lost 1 base, and 11 bases lay in between. Germline CDR1 MNHNY, CDR2 SVGAGI (reference sequence). The CDR3 covers 13 residues. V usage is TRBV6-6 and J usage is TRBJ1-1; D unresolved. This sequence was found in an adult with an advanced solid tumor such as melanoma, head and neck, liver or kidney cancer. The specimen comprised CD4+ or CD8+ T cells sorted from blood, sampled in a trial of the OX40 agonist ivuxolimab. The CDR3 region has the DNA TGTGCCAGCGGACGTTACAAGAACACTGAAGCTTTCTTT. Translation: CASGRYKNTEAFF.